Shown below are 25 T cell receptor beta chains from a single sample sequenced in a study of cytomegalovirus exposure and HLA in healthy donors. This PCR relied on a set of 60 Vbeta primers and 13 Jbeta primers. Profiling relied on immunoSEQ multiplex PCR, and the TCRdb table lists in-frame clones only, not all of them. In the table there are 150,000 to 200,000 clones, approximately 85% of which are singletons. The sequenced sample consisted of PBMCs. These receptor sequences come from a young man in good health and CMV-seropositive.

The J gene is TRBJ1-5, the V gene TRBV6-4, with D uncertain. This CDR3 spans 18 amino acids. Germline values: CDR1 MRHNA, CDR2 SNTAGT. Trimming removed 2 bases from V and 0 bases from J, with 17 bases in between. CDR3 coding DNA: TGTGCCAGCAGTGACGCCTGGATGTTCGGGGATAGCAATCAGCCCCAGCATTTT. Translated: CASSDAWMFGDSNQPQHF.

The chain uses TRBV5-6 and TRBJ1-2; 7 nucleotides agree with TRBD1. CDR1 is SGHDT and CDR2 is YYEEEE in the germline V gene. The junction had 11 bases not matched to a gene; V was cut back by 4 bases and J by 8 bases. The CDR3 runs to 14 residues. CDR3 sequence: CASSLDRFGMGYTF. As DNA, the CDR3 is TGTGCCAGCAGCCTGGACAGGTTTGGGATGGGCTACACCTTC.

Comment on this clone: This same CDR3 is encoded by further DNA sequences in the sample. V usage is TRBV5-1 and J usage is TRBJ2-7; D perhaps matches TRBD1 (5 bases). Trimming removed 0 bases at V and 0 bases at J, with 10 bases between. The CDR3 is 15 amino acids. CDR1 SGHRS and CDR2 YFSETQ come from the germline V gene. The CDR3 DNA reads as TGCGCCAGCAGCTTGGAGGGGCTGTACTCCTACGAGCAGTACTTC. It encodes CASSLEGLYSYEQYF.

The V and J genes are TRBV7-2 and TRBJ1-2; D is possibly TRBD1 (5 bases). The CDR3 is made up of 13 amino acids. V gave up 6 bases and J gave up 8 bases, with 16 bases separating them. The germline CDR1 and CDR2 sequences are SGHTA and FQGNSA. The CDR3 bases are TGTGCCAGCAGTAGGGGTCCCGCTATGGGCTACACCTTC. It is translated as CASSRGPAMGYTF.

The V and J genes are TRBV7-6 and TRBJ2-1; D is unclear. The germline V and J ends were trimmed by 2 bases and 9 bases, with 14 bases remaining between them. The CDR3 is made up of 14 amino acids. The germline gives CDR1 SGHVS, CDR2 FNYEAQ. Here the CDR3 reads CASSLRKPGVEQFF. Written as DNA, the CDR3 is TGTGCCAGCAGCTTAAGAAAGCCGGGTGTTGAGCAGTTCTTC.

Points on this clone: The sample carries other DNA sequences with the same CDR3. J is TRBJ1-2 and V is TRBV2; 9 positions match TRBD1. CDR1 is SNHLY, CDR2 FYNNEI, per germline. This CDR3 is built from 13 residues. V was pared by 6 bases and J by 8 bases, with 7 bases of the junction left unmatched. In DNA form, the CDR3 reads TGTGCCAGCAGCGAAACAGGGGGCAGGGGCTACACCTTC. Its protein product is CASSETGGRGYTF. The whole variable domain, filled in from reference TRBV2 and TRBJ1-2, reads EPEVTQTPSHQVTQMGQEVILRCVPISNHLYFYWYRQILGQKVEFLVSFYNNEISEKSEIFDDQFSVERPDGSNFTLKIRSTKLEDSAMYFCASSETGGRGYTFGSGTRLTVV.

This clone was seen more than once but under ten times. The chain has TRBV10-3 and TRBJ1-6; D is uncertain. The CDR3 runs to 17 residues. V gave up 6 bases and J gave up 11 bases, with 26 bases separating them. The germline gives CDR1 ENHRY, CDR2 SYGVKD. CDR3 bases: TGTGCCATCAGAAACCTCCCGACGGGAGCCCCTGGGCCACCCCTCCACTTT. This gives the protein CAIRNLPTGAPGPPLHF.

The chain joins TRBV7-2 to TRBJ2-3, with 8 bases identical to TRBD1. Germline V gene lookup returns CDR1 SGHTA and CDR2 FQGNSA. The V gene end was trimmed by 5 bases and the J gene end by 6 bases; junction bases not matched to a gene: 13. The CDR3 is made up of 16 amino acids. The CDR3 spells CASSQEGGRGPDTQYF. CDR3 sequence (DNA): TGTGCCAGCAGCCAAGAGGGAGGCAGGGGGCCGGATACGCAGTATTTT.

This clone was counted a single time. J is TRBJ2-7 and V is TRBV19; maybe TRBD1 (7 bases). The CDR3 has 15 amino acids. Trimming removed 6 bases from V and 0 bases from J, with 15 bases in between. CDR1 and CDR2 from the germline V gene are LNHDA and SQIVND (reference sequence). The CDR3 DNA reads TGTGCCAGTAGAGAGTCAGGGGGGAGCTCCTACGAGCAGTACTTC. It is translated as CASRESGGSSYEQYF. The whole variable domain, filled in from reference TRBV19 and TRBJ2-7, reads DGGITQSPKYLFRKEGQNVTLSCEQNLNHDAMYWYRQDPGQGLRLIYYSQIVNDFQKGDIAEGYSVSREKKESFPLTVTSAQKNPTAFYLCASRESGGSSYEQYFGPGTRLTVT.

The J gene is TRBJ2-1, the V gene TRBV27, with D perhaps TRBD1 (6 bases). The CDR3 sequence is 12 residues long. Between the trimmed V and J ends, which lost 8 bases and 2 bases, there was a span of 7 bases. Germline V gives CDR1 MNHEY, CDR2 SMNVEV (reference sequence). The CDR3 bases are TGTGCCAGCGGGGGCCCCTACAATGAGCAGTTCTTC. Amino acid sequence: CASGGPYNEQFF.

V usage is TRBV7-2 and J usage is TRBJ2-2; perhaps TRBD2 as D (5 bases). V shed 6 bases and J shed 2 bases, with 7 bases lying between them. Germline CDR1 and CDR2: SGHTA and FQGNSA. This CDR3 contains 13 residues. CDR3 loop: CASRTGNTGELFF. The CDR3, as DNA: TGTGCCAGCAGGACGGGAAACACCGGGGAGCTGTTTTTT.

The chain joins TRBV6-6 to TRBJ2-7; 7 bases are shared with TRBD1. The CDR3 covers 12 residues. Per germline, CDR1 MNHNY and CDR2 SVGAGI (reference sequence). V lost 6 bases and J lost 4; bases outside the gene matches: 3. The CDR3 coding sequence is TGTGCCAGCAGAAGACAGGGATACGAGCAGTACTTC. Translation: CASRRQGYEQYF.

This clone appeared a few times. This chain connects TRBV5-6 to TRBJ1-1, with a weak D call TRBD1 (6 bases). The CDR3 spans 15 residues. CDR1 is SGHDT and CDR2 is YYEEEE in the germline V gene. Trimming pared 2 bases from V and 3 bases from J, leaving 14 bases between. The chain's CDR3 is CASSLSGVRDTEAFF. CDR3 nucleotide sequence: TGTGCCAGCAGCTTATCAGGGGTGCGGGACACTGAAGCTTTCTTT.

The chain carries TRBV7-8 and TRBJ2-7, with 7 bases matching TRBD1. CDR3 length equals 15 residues. The trim removed 5 bases at V and 4 bases at J, leaving 11 bases unmatched. Per the germline V gene, CDR1 is SGHVS and CDR2 is FQNEAQ. The CDR3 DNA reads TGTGCCAGCAGCACCCCCGGGACAGTCCCTTACGAGCAGTACTTC. It codes for CASSTPGTVPYEQYF.

V gene TRBV19 combines with J gene TRBJ1-3; D is ambiguous. Germline V lookup: CDR1 LNHDA, CDR2 SQIVND (reference sequence). V lost 4 bases to trimming and J lost 2 bases, with 12 bases between them. The CDR3 sequence is 15 residues long. In nucleotides, the CDR3 is TGTGCCAGTAGTACGCCCCAGTTACCTGGAAACACCATATATTTT. It encodes CASSTPQLPGNTIYF.

This chain links TRBV15 with TRBJ1-4, with 8 bases identical to TRBD1. Germline V gene sequence: CDR1 LNHNV, CDR2 YYDKDF (reference sequence). There are 17 residues in the CDR3. J gave up 4 bases and V 0 bases, and 7 bases lay outside the gene matches. DNA for the CDR3: TGTGCCACCAGCAGAGATTCCCGACAGGGGAGTAATGAAAAACTGTTTTTT. This translates into CATSRDSRQGSNEKLFF.

This sequence joins TRBV7-6 and TRBJ2-3; 9 positions match TRBD2. This CDR3 contains 18 residues. Germline assignment: CDR1 SGHVS and CDR2 FNYEAQ. The ends lost 5 bases at V and 1 base at J; junction bases unmatched: 13. CDR3 protein: CASSPEGGVAGGTDTQYF. Written as DNA, the CDR3 is TGTGCCAGCAGCCCCGAAGGGGGTGTAGCGGGGGGCACAGATACGCAGTATTTT.

The rearrangement links TRBV27 to TRBJ2-1; 11 bases line up with TRBD2. This CDR3 spans 18 amino acids. Germline CDR1 reads MNHEY; CDR2 reads SMNVEV (reference sequence). Trimming took 5 bases from V and 6 from J; bases not matched to a gene: 15. In DNA, the CDR3 is TGTGCCAGCAGTCCGTTTGTCCCACTAGCGGGGGCGCTCAATGAGCAGTTCTTC. Translating gives CASSPFVPLAGALNEQFF.

This chain connects TRBV27 to TRBJ2-7, with 9 bases aligning to TRBD1. Germline lookup yields CDR1 MNHEY and CDR2 SMNVEV (reference sequence). The CDR3 is 15 amino acids. V trimming: 2 bases; J trimming: 1 base; junction bases outside the gene matches: 3. CDR3 sequence (DNA): TGTGCCAGCAGTTTAAAAGGGACAGGGTCCTACGAGCAGTACTTC. This encodes CASSLKGTGSYEQYF.

The rearrangement links TRBV4-3 to TRBJ2-1; 8 bases map to TRBD1. The junction had 5 bases not matched to a gene; V was cut back by 7 bases and J by 0 bases. The germline CDR1 and CDR2 sequences are LGHNA and YSLEER. This CDR3 has 15 residues. CDR3 sequence: CASTWTGSSYNEQFF. The CDR3 DNA reads as TGCGCCAGCACTTGGACAGGGAGCTCCTACAATGAGCAGTTCTTC.

The CDR3 bases are TGTGCCAGCAGCGTAGACCCGGGGGGGGCTTCGAATGAGCAGTTCTTC. It codes for CASSVDPGGASNEQFF. V gene TRBV9 combines with J gene TRBJ2-1; 8 bases are a match to TRBD2. CDR3 size: 16 residues. V gave up 0 bases and J gave up 7 bases; unmatched junction bases: 9. Per germline, CDR1 SGDLS and CDR2 YYNGEE.

V usage is TRBV2 and J usage is TRBJ1-5; TRBD1 aligns across 9 bases. CDR1 is SNHLY and CDR2 is FYNNEI in the germline V gene. The junction had 5 bases not matched to a gene; V was cut back by 7 bases and J by 7 bases. The CDR3 is 13 amino acids. The CDR3: CASTQTGGQPQHF. The CDR3 region has the DNA TGTGCCAGCACCCAGACAGGGGGACAGCCCCAGCATTTT.

This clone was picked up one time. The chain joins TRBV5-4 to TRBJ1-6; tentative D call: TRBD1 (6 bases). The CDR3 totals 15 residues. Germline CDR1 reads SGHNT; CDR2 reads YYREEE (reference sequence). V lost 2 bases to trimming and J lost 5 bases, with 11 bases between them. CDR3 protein: CASSLQGGDNSPLHF. CDR3 bases: TGTGCCAGCAGCTTACAGGGAGGGGATAATTCACCCCTCCACTTT.

The table lists this clone with a few counts. The DNA for the CDR3 is TGTGCCAGCAGCTTGACAGGGGTTGACGAGCAGTACTTC. This gives the protein CASSLTGVDEQYF. This chain links TRBV5-4 with TRBJ2-7, with 7 nucleotides matching TRBD1. Germline V CDR1 and CDR2: SGHNT, YYREEE (reference sequence). This CDR3 has 13 amino acids. V was pared by 1 base and J by 5 bases, with 3 bases of the junction left unmatched.

The V call is TRBV5-5, the J call TRBJ2-1; TRBD1 matches at 8 bases. V gave up 4 bases and J gave up 4 bases; unmatched junction bases: 4. CDR1 is SGHKS, CDR2 YYEKEE, per germline (reference sequence). CDR3 length: 14 residues. CDR3 amino acids: CASSHGQGYNEQFF. CDR3 coding DNA: TGTGCCAGCAGCCACGGACAGGGTTACAATGAGCAGTTCTTC.